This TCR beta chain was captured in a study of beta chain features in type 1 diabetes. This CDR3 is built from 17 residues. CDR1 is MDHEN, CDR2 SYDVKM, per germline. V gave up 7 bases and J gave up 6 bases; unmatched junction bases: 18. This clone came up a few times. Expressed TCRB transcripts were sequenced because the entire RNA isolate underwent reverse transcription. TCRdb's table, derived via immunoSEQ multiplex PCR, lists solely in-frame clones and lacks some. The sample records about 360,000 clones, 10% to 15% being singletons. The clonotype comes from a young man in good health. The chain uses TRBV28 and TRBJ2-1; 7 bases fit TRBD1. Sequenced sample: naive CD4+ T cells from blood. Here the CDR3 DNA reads TGTGCCAGCACCCCTAATCAGGGGGAGAGGAAAGCCAATGAGCAGTTCTTC. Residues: CASTPNQGERKANEQFF.